The T cell receptor beta chain described here comes from a study of CD8+ T cells in alopecia areata. Background on the study: Female C3H/HeJ mice aged roughly 6-10 weeks were given skin from C3H/HeJ graft donors, roughly 6-13 months old, that had spontaneous alopecia. The study, taken as a whole, reports: Lesional scalp displayed greater clonality than normal scalp, most notably in alopecia totalis/universalis.

In the case of this clone: Its antigen is undetermined. Gene labels here are mouse ones. The read is 4 residues too short to cover the CDR3 end, so that end is filled in from the germline J gene.

The J segment lost 2 bases and the V segment lost 2 bases, leaving 5 bases of the junction unmatched. The CDR3 sequence is 16 residues long. Germline V gene data show CDR1 as NNHDY and CDR2 as SYVADS. The authors extracted RNA and reverse transcribed it into cDNA as the sequencing template. Sequenced by immunoSEQ multiplex PCR; TCRdb stores in-frame clones only, minus some. Captured here are 90,000 to 130,000 clones, none seen once; the top ten comprise about 20%. The rearrangement uses TRBV13-3 and TRBJ2-5, with 10 nucleotides matching TRBD2. The TCR originated in a C3H/HeJ mouse with alopecia areata. The strain's MHC haplotype is H2-k. Sample: lesional skin. The chain's CDR3 is CASSDVWGGPQDTQYF. The covered CDR3 bases are TGTGCCAGCAGTGACGTCTGGGGGGGCCCCCAAGAC.